Reported below is one TCR beta chain. The antigen is not known. The repertoire was sequenced with immunoSEQ multiplex PCR; TCRdb's copy has only in-frame clones and lacks some. The sample shows around 100,000 clones, over 90% of them seen only once. The data derive from a study of T cell responses to AZD1222 COVID-19 vaccine. General observations from the study: The CD4 TCRs associated with vaccination extended across spike and predominated at 160-218 and 743-854. Baseline serostatus was positive in only a handful of AZD1222 recipients. The study sampled repertoires only after the peak T cell response. Females made up more of the donors, who were largely white British, and clonal diversity may have come out too low.

This TCR derives from an adult in good health. Sequencing used peripheral blood, obtained on day 0 of AZD1222 vaccination.

The CDR3 protein is CASSLVRDGNSPLHF. The CDR3 coding sequence is TGCGCCAGCAGCTTGGTGAGGGACGGGAATTCACCCCTCCACTTT. V gene TRBV5-1 combines with J gene TRBJ1-6; a possible D gene is TRBD1 (5 bases). V lost 0 bases and J 7 bases, leaving 11 bases between the germline ends. The CDR3 loop spans 15 amino acids. CDR1 is SGHRS and CDR2 is YFSETQ in the germline V gene.